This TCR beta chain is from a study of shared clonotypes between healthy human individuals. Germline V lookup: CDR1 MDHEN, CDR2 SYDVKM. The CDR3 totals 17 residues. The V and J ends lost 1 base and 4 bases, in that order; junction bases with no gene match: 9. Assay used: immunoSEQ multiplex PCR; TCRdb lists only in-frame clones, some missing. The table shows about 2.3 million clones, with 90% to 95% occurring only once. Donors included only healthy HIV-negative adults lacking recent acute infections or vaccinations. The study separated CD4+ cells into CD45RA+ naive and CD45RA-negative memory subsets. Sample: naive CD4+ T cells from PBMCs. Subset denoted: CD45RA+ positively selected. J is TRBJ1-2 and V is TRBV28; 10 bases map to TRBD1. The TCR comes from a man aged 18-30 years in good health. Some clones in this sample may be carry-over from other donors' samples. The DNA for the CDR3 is TGTGCCAGCAGTTTATCTTCCCCGGGACAGGGGCCCTATGGCTACACCTTC. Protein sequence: CASSLSSPGQGPYGYTF.